Described below is a single T cell receptor (beta chain) sequence and its context. No antigen is known for it. This sample was included in a study of OX40 agonist ivuxolimab in advanced cancers. Study observations and caveats: Which antigen the expanded peripheral T cells recognized is unknown.

Germline-derived CDR1 and CDR2 are SGHRS and YFSETQ. V trimming: 0 bases; J trimming: 4 bases; junction bases outside the gene matches: 4. This CDR3 has 15 amino acids. Data came from immunoSEQ multiplex PCR; TCRdb stores just in-frame clones and leaves some out. The data contain 40,000 or so clones, around four fifths of them singletons. The rearrangement uses TRBV5-1 and TRBJ1-3; the match to TRBD1 covers 7 bases. Specimen: CD4+ or CD8+ T cells sorted from blood, collected in a trial of the OX40 agonist ivuxolimab. The origin of this receptor is an adult with an advanced solid tumor such as melanoma, head and neck, liver or kidney cancer. CDR3 sequence: CASSLAGGLGNTIYF. The CDR3 nucleotides read TGCGCCAGCAGCTTGGCAGGGGGGCTGGGAAACACCATATATTTT.